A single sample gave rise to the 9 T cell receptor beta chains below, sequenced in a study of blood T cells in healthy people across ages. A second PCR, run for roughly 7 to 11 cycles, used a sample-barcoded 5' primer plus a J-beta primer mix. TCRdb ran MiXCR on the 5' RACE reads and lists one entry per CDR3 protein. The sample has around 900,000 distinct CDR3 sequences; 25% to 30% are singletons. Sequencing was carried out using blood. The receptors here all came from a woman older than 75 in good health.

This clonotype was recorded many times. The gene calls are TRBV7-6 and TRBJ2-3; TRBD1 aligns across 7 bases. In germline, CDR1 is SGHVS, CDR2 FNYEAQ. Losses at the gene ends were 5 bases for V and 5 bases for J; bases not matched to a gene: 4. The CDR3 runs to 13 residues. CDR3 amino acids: CASSDRVGDTQYF. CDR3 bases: TGTGCCAGCAGCGACAGGGTTGGAGATACGCAGTATTTT.

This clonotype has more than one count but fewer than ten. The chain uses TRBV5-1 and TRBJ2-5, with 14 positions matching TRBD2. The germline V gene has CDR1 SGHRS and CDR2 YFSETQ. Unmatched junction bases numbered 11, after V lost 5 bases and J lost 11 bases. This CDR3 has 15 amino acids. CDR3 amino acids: CASRRTSGGTNEQYF. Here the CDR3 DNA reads TGCGCCAGCAGACGGACTAGCGGGGGGACCAATGAGCAGTACTTC.

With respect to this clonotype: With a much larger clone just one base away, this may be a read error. CDR3 region: CSASHGGGHGYTF. DNA for the CDR3: TGCAGTGCTAGCCACGGGGGCGGTCATGGCTACACCTTC. The chain employs TRBV20-1 and TRBJ1-2, with D perhaps matching TRBD1 (6 bases). This CDR3 is built from 13 residues. Trimming left V 3 bases short and J 6 bases short, with 14 bases between. The germline gives CDR1 DFQATT, CDR2 SNEGSKA (reference sequence).

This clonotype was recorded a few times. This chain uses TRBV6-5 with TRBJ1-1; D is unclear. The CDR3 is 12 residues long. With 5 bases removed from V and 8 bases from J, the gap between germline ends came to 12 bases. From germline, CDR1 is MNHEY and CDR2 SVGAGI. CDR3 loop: CASSPLAGEAFF. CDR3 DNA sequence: TGTGCCAGCAGTCCTTTAGCAGGAGAAGCTTTCTTT.

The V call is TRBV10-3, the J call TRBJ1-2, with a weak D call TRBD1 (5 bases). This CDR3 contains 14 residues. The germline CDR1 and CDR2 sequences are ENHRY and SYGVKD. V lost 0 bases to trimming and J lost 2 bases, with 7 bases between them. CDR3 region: CAISESQGNYGYTF. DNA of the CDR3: TGTGCCATCAGTGAGTCGCAGGGCAACTATGGCTACACCTTC.

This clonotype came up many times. CDR3 DNA sequence: TGTGCCAGCAGCAGACGGACAGGGACCTCTGGGGCCAACGTCCTGACTTTC. Translated, it gives CASSRRTGTSGANVLTF. The chain uses TRBV14 and TRBJ2-6, with 8 bases lining up with TRBD1. After removal of 5 bases from V and 0 bases from J, the junction contained 6 bases not matched to a gene. CDR1 is SGHDN and CDR2 is FVKESK in the germline V gene. The CDR3 extends over 17 amino acids. The full variable domain, with the rest looked up from reference TRBV14 and TRBJ2-6, is EAGVTQFPSHSVIEKGQTVTLRCDPISGHDNLYWYRRVMGKEIKFLLHFVKESKQDESGMPNNRFLAERTGGTYSTLKVQPAELEDSGVYFCASSRRTGTSGANVLTFGAGSRLTVL.

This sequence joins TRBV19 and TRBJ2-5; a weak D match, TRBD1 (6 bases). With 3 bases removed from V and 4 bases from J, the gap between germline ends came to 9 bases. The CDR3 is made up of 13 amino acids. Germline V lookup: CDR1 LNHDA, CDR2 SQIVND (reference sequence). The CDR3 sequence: CASSMPGAETQYF. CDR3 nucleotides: TGTGCCAGTAGTATGCCAGGGGCAGAGACCCAGTACTTC. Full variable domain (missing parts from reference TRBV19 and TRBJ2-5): DGGITQSPKYLFRKEGQNVTLSCEQNLNHDAMYWYRQDPGQGLRLIYYSQIVNDFQKGDIAEGYSVSREKKESFPLTVTSAQKNPTAFYLCASSMPGAETQYFGPGTRLLVL.

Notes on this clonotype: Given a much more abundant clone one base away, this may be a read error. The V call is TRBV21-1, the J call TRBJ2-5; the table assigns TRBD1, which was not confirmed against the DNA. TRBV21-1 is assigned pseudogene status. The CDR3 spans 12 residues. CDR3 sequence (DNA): TGTACCAGCAGCAAAGGGGGGGCTCAGCAGTACTTC. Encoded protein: CTSSKGGAQQYF.

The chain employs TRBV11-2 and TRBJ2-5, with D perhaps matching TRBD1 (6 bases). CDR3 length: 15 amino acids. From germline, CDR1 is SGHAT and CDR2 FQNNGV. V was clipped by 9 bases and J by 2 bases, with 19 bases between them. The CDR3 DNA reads TGTGCCAGTGGCCCAAGCACAGGGTTTCAAGAGACCCAGTACTTC. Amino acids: CASGPSTGFQETQYF.